The entry below describes one TCR beta chain. The data originate from a study of blood T cell repertoires in COVID-19. The overall study: Acute and convalescent COVID-19 samples came from the United States, Italy and Spain. In each case, the material was cDNA or gDNA derived from T cells, B-cell-depleted T cells, or PBMCs.

The CDR3 runs to 15 residues. Germline V CDR1 and CDR2: MNHEY, SMNVEV (reference sequence). V lost 2 bases and J 2 bases, leaving 12 bases between the germline ends. Methods used by the authors: Amplifying reference gene primers gave estimates of nucleated cell counts. TCRdb keeps only in-frame clones here, not all; method: immunoSEQ multiplex PCR. V and J calls and clone size are copied from that table; D and trimming were computed from the DNA. The sample has about 34,000 clones, more than 70% seen once. Sequenced material: peripheral blood. The V call is TRBV27, the J call TRBJ2-5, with a weak D call TRBD1 (5 bases). The sequence came from an elderly man with active or convalescent COVID-19. The CDR3 sequence is CASSLRGRPQETQYF. In DNA form, the CDR3 reads TGTGCCAGCAGTTTAAGGGGTCGCCCACAAGAGACCCAGTACTTC.